The next 7 T cell receptor beta chains were all read from a single sample in a study of regulatory T cells in long-lasting Graves disease. The time point was: persistent/refractory GD, antithyroid drugs over 5 years with positive TRAb. From RNA extracted from PBMCs, the TCR library was made. With iRepertoire HTBI primers and Arm-PCR of CDR3 regions, TCR beta libraries were built. Each CDR3 protein is one row after TCRdb ran MiXCR on the multiplex PCR reads. This sample carries 650,000 to 700,000 distinct CDR3 sequences, about 32% of them seen once, and the ten largest clones take roughly 40%. Specimen: peripheral blood mononuclear cells (PBMCs), collected when the disease was refractory, from a patient treated with antithyroid drugs. The source is a female donor with Graves disease.

This clonotype was observed at least ten times. The rearrangement links TRBV12-3 or TRBV12-4 to TRBJ1-1; TRBD1 aligns across 11 bases. The CDR3 runs to 15 residues. With 6 bases clipped from V and 5 bases from J, the junction kept 8 bases outside the gene matches. The CDR3 region has the DNA TGTGCCAGCAGCGAGGACAGGGGGCTTTCTACTGAAGCTTTCTTT. As protein: CASSEDRGLSTEAFF.

The V call is TRBV5-1, the J call TRBJ1-2; the D gene is possibly TRBD1 (5 bases). The germline V gene has CDR1 SGHRS and CDR2 YFSETQ. V was trimmed by 1 base and J by 7 bases, leaving 14 bases between them. The CDR3 is made up of 14 amino acids. CDR3 protein: CASSLSQGLSGYTF. CDR3 nucleotide sequence: TGCGCCAGCAGCTTGAGTCAGGGTCTTTCTGGCTACACCTTC.

This chain connects TRBV24-1 to TRBJ1-5; D remains unclear. The CDR3 sequence is 14 residues long. V gave up 4 bases and J gave up 4 bases, with 10 bases separating them. In germline, CDR1 is KGHDR, CDR2 SFDVKD. CDR3 sequence (DNA): TGTGCCACCAGTGACCGGACGGTGAATCAGCCCCAGCATTTT. Protein: CATSDRTVNQPQHF.

V gene TRBV2 combines with J gene TRBJ1-3; 9 bases align to TRBD1. CDR1 SNHLY and CDR2 FYNNEI come from the germline V gene. V shed 6 bases and J 1 base; nucleotides not matched to a gene: 7. CDR3 length equals 16 residues. For the CDR3, the DNA is TGTGCCAGCAGGGCCGGGACAGGGTTTTCTGGAAACACCATATATTTT. Its translation: CASRAGTGFSGNTIYF.

This clonotype was observed many times. The chain employs TRBV28 and TRBJ1-2, with D maybe TRBD1 (5 bases). CDR1 is MDHEN, CDR2 SYDVKM, per germline. V lost 3 bases, J lost 7 bases, and 15 bases lay in between. The length of the CDR3 is 14 residues. The CDR3 here is CASSLMVGTRGYTF. The CDR3 nucleotides read TGTGCCAGCAGTTTGATGGTGGGGACGCGTGGCTACACCTTC.

The chain uses TRBV6-9 and TRBJ1-5, with 9 bases lining up with TRBD1. The V gene end was trimmed by 3 bases and the J gene end by 2 bases; junction bases not matched to a gene: 14. Germline V gene data show CDR1 as MNHGY and CDR2 as SVAAGI. CDR3 length equals 19 residues. The CDR3 DNA is TGTGCCAGCAGTTACCGGGACAGGGTCCGGATATATGGCAATCAGCCCCAGCATTTT. As protein: CASSYRDRVRIYGNQPQHF.

The rearrangement uses TRBV12-5 and TRBJ2-5; no clear D. V was clipped by 1 base and J by 5 bases, with 14 bases between them. CDR1 and CDR2 from the germline V gene are LGHNT and FRNRAP. The CDR3 is made up of 15 amino acids. The CDR3 region is CASGLAGVKQETQYF. CDR3 in DNA: TGTGCTAGTGGTTTGGCGGGTGTAAAACAGGAGACCCAGTACTTC.